These 17 T cell receptor beta chains originate from one sample sequenced in a study of CD4 T cells in relation to SARS-CoV-2 and coronaviruses. Only in-frame clones appear in the TCRdb table, and some are missing; sequencing was by immunoSEQ multiplex PCR. The data show 50,000 to 65,000 clones, with roughly 94% seen just once and approximately 0.37% held by the top ten. The material sequenced was naive CD4+ T cells from PBMCs. Subset denoted: naive CD4+ T cells isolated by negative enrichment. These receptor sequences come from an adult with COVID-19.

As for this clone: It is unclear where the CDR3 begins or ends on the DNA, so no DNA is shown, and the CDR3 is as TCRdb lists it. Other DNA sequences within the sample encode an identical CDR3. The chain uses TRBV12-3 or TRBV12-4 and TRBJ2-2. Termini included, the CDR3 measures 12 amino acids. CDR3 loop: CASSFGAGELFF.

The chain couples TRBV28 to TRBJ2-7, with D perhaps matching TRBD1 (5 bases). This CDR3 has 12 residues. CDR1 MDHEN and CDR2 SYDVKM come from the germline V gene. V was clipped by 3 bases and J by 4 bases, with 7 bases between them. The CDR3 coding sequence is TGTGCCAGCAGTTTGTCAGGGTACGAGCAGTACTTC. The encoded protein is CASSLSGYEQYF.

In this sample, this clone turned up once. The V and J genes are TRBV10-1 and TRBJ1-1; D is uncertain. This CDR3 comprises 12 residues. Germline-derived CDR1 and CDR2 are WNHNN and SYGVQD (reference sequence). Deletions cut 6 bases from V and 5 bases from J, with 10 bases between. The CDR3 DNA reads TGCGCCAGCAGGGGTCAAGGGACTGAAGCTTTCTTT. Its translation is CASRGQGTEAFF.

The rearrangement links TRBV3-1 (or the pseudogene TRBV3-2) to TRBJ1-1, with D uncertain. Trimming left V 3 bases short and J 0 bases short, with 26 bases between. CDR1 LGHDT and CDR2 YNNKEL come from the germline V gene (reference sequence). This CDR3 is 20 amino acids long. The CDR3 nucleotides read TGTGCCAGCAGCCAGATCCATGGAAAGTCCCTAAGACCCATGAACACTGAAGCTTTCTTT. Translation: CASSQIHGKSLRPMNTEAFF.

This clone has more than one count but fewer than ten. This chain connects TRBV10-1 to TRBJ2-2; a possible D gene is TRBD1 (5 bases). The CDR3 extends over 16 amino acids. V was trimmed by 5 bases and J by 6 bases, leaving 19 bases between them. Germline CDR1 WNHNN, CDR2 SYGVQD (reference sequence). CDR3 region: CASSMFQGPLPGELFF. The DNA for the CDR3 is TGCGCCAGCAGTATGTTTCAGGGCCCCTTGCCCGGGGAGCTGTTTTTT.

The chain has TRBV27 and TRBJ2-3; D call uncertain. The CDR3 runs 13 residues. V lost 8 bases and J lost 7, with 16 bases in between. Looked up from germline, CDR1 is MNHEY and CDR2 is SMNVEV (reference sequence). The CDR3 nucleotides are TGTGCCAGCTATTCGGCCCACCGAAATACGCAGTATTTT. This gives the protein CASYSAHRNTQYF.

This chain connects TRBV19 to TRBJ2-1; 11 nucleotides line up with TRBD1. Germline V lookup: CDR1 LNHDA, CDR2 SQIVND (reference sequence). The V gene end was trimmed by 10 bases and the J gene end by 8 bases; junction bases not matched to a gene: 10. The length of the CDR3 is 14 residues. CDR3 coding DNA: TGTGCCACCGAGGACAGGGGGCGAATTTATGAGCAGTTCTTC. Amino acids: CATEDRGRIYEQFF. The full variable domain, completed using reference TRBV19 and TRBJ2-1, is DGGITQSPKYLFRKEGQNVTLSCEQNLNHDAMYWYRQDPGQGLRLIYYSQIVNDFQKGDIAEGYSVSREKKESFPLTVTSAQKNPTAFYLCATEDRGRIYEQFFGPGTRLTVL.

The chain is built from TRBV3-1 (or the pseudogene TRBV3-2) and TRBJ2-5, with TRBD2 as a possible D gene (5 bases). The germline V gene encodes CDR1 LGHDT and CDR2 YNNKEL (reference sequence). The CDR3 covers 15 residues. Trimming left V 2 bases short and J 5 bases short, with 15 bases between. The CDR3 bases are TGTGCCAGCAGCCAATCGGGAAGTTATGGTGAGACCCAGTACTTC. It translates to CASSQSGSYGETQYF.

This clone was seen once. V gene TRBV5-5 combines with J gene TRBJ2-7; no firm D call. Germline V gene lookup returns CDR1 SGHKS and CDR2 YYEKEE (reference sequence). The CDR3 has 11 amino acids. With 0 bases removed from V and 2 bases from J, the gap between germline ends came to 0 bases. As DNA, the CDR3 is TGTGCCAGCAGCTTGGCCTACGAGCAGTACTTC. Protein: CASSLAYEQYF.

The chain combines TRBV11-3 with TRBJ2-3; possibly TRBD1 or TRBD2 for D (5 bases each). Germline values: CDR1 SGHNT, CDR2 YENEEA. The length of the CDR3 is 14 residues. Trimming took 5 bases from V and 0 from J, leaving 9 bases between them. CDR3 in amino acids: CASSRGRSTDTQYF. The DNA of the CDR3 is TGTGCCAGCAGCCGGGGACGCAGCACAGATACGCAGTATTTT. The variable domain in full, completed from reference TRBV11-3 and TRBJ2-3, reads EAGVVQSPRYKIIEKKQPVAFWCNPISGHNTLYWYLQNLGQGPELLIRYENEEAVDDSQLPKDRFSAERLKGVDSTLKIQPAELGDSAVYLCASSRGRSTDTQYFGPGTRLTVL.

The chain couples TRBV19 to TRBJ1-5, with D unclear. Germline V gene sequence: CDR1 LNHDA, CDR2 SQIVND (reference sequence). This CDR3 comprises 15 residues. V shed 1 base and J shed 3 bases, with 10 bases lying between them. The CDR3 nucleotides are TGTGCCAGTAGTATAGGCTGGCAGAACAATCAGCCCCAGCATTTT. Its protein product is CASSIGWQNNQPQHF.

This sequence joins TRBV14 and TRBJ2-3, with a weak D call TRBD2 (5 bases). The CDR3 is 13 residues long. V was clipped by 5 bases and J by 4 bases, with 10 bases between them. The germline V gene encodes CDR1 SGHDN and CDR2 FVKESK. The DNA of the CDR3 is TGTGCCAGCAGCAGAGGGCAGGCAGATACGCAGTATTTT. Encoded protein: CASSRGQADTQYF.

The chain employs TRBV18 and TRBJ1-5; TRBD1 matches at 7 bases. V was pared by 9 bases and J by 0 bases, with 8 bases of the junction left unmatched. The CDR3 covers 15 residues. Germline V gene data show CDR1 as KGHSH and CDR2 as LQKENI. CDR3 in amino acids: CASAQGIHSNQPQHF. CDR3 DNA sequence: TGTGCCAGTGCACAGGGGATTCATAGCAATCAGCCCCAGCATTTT. Variable domain in full (rest from reference TRBV18 and TRBJ1-5): NAGVMQNPRHLVRRRGQEARLRCSPMKGHSHVYWYRQLPEEGLKFMVYLQKENIIDESGMPKERFSAEFPKEGPSILRIQQVVRGDSAAYFCASAQGIHSNQPQHFGDGTRLSIL.

The chain links TRBV5-4 to TRBJ2-5, with D hard to call. Trimming took 3 bases from V and 3 from J, leaving 9 bases between them. The CDR3 is made up of 13 amino acids. Germline V gene data show CDR1 as SGHNT and CDR2 as YYREEE (reference sequence). The chain's CDR3 is CASSWEGKETQYF. CDR3 DNA: TGTGCCAGCAGCTGGGAAGGAAAAGAGACCCAGTACTTC.

This chain connects TRBV6-1 to TRBJ1-5; unclear D gene. Per germline, CDR1 MNHNS and CDR2 SASEGT. V lost 2 bases and J 4 bases, leaving 9 bases between the germline ends. This CDR3 contains 14 residues. CDR3 sequence (DNA): TGTGCCAGCAGTGAATCTTGGGGAAATCAGCCCCAGCATTTT. Translating it yields CASSESWGNQPQHF.

This chain joins TRBV29-1 and TRBJ2-5, with 7 positions matching TRBD1. The CDR3 loop spans 14 amino acids. Germline values: CDR1 SQVTM, CDR2 ANQGSEA. J was trimmed by 3 bases and V by 5 bases; bases with no gene match: 9. The CDR3 bases are TGCAGCGTTCGAGACCAGGGGGAAGAAGAGACCCAGTACTTC. It yields the protein CSVRDQGEEETQYF.

The chain joins TRBV29-1 to TRBJ2-5; perhaps TRBD2 as D (5 bases). The CDR3 extends over 13 amino acids. Germline V gives CDR1 SQVTM, CDR2 ANQGSEA. V was clipped by 3 bases and J by 5 bases, with 13 bases between them. DNA for the CDR3: TGCAGCGTTGATGGGGTCGGGAAGGAGACCCAGTACTTC. Residues: CSVDGVGKETQYF. Full variable domain (rest looked up from reference TRBV29-1 and TRBJ2-5): SAVISQKPSRDICQRGTSLTIQCQVDSQVTMMFWYRQQPGQSLTLIATANQGSEATYESGFVIDKFPISRPNLTFSTLTVSNMSPEDSSIYLCSVDGVGKETQYFGPGTRLLVL.